The 24 T cell receptor beta chains given below trace back to one sample, sequenced in a study of T cells in Graves' hyperthyroidism and ophthalmopathy. Researchers took RNA transcripts and amplified the TCR beta CDR3 regions from them. RT-PCR in the first round (using the HTBI primer set) targeted the TCR CDR3. Using its own MiXCR run on the multiplex PCR reads, TCRdb lists one record per CDR3 protein. The sample holds about 350,000 distinct CDR3 sequences, about 18% seen once. Sample: blood. The receptors were sampled from a woman aged 18-29 years with Graves' hyperthyroidism.

The table lists this clonotype with many counts. This chain links TRBV6-5 with TRBJ2-7, with TRBD2 matching over 9 bases. Trimming at V came to 4 bases and at J to 5 bases, leaving 6 bases not matched to a gene. There are 14 residues in the CDR3. Germline loops: CDR1 MNHEY, CDR2 SVGAGI. The CDR3 nucleotides read TGTGCCAGCAGTTCCTTAGCGGGGGCCGACGAGCAGTACTTC. Residues: CASSSLAGADEQYF.

This sequence joins TRBV28 and TRBJ1-2; D may be TRBD1 (6 bases). Trimming took 5 bases from V and 7 from J, leaving 14 bases between them. Per germline, CDR1 MDHEN and CDR2 SYDVKM. This CDR3 is 13 amino acids long. CDR3 nucleotide sequence: TGTGCCAGCAGTAGACCTCAGGGGTTTGGCTACACCTTC. This gives the protein CASSRPQGFGYTF.

Ten or more counts support this clonotype. This chain connects TRBV11-1 to TRBJ2-7, with 7 bases matching TRBD2. The ends lost 5 bases at V and 2 bases at J; junction bases unmatched: 21. The germline gives CDR1 SGHAT, CDR2 FQDESV (reference sequence). The CDR3 length is 19 residues. The CDR3 is CASSPHRLAWFFEPYEQYF. The DNA of the CDR3 is TGTGCCAGCAGCCCTCACAGACTAGCCTGGTTCTTCGAGCCCTACGAGCAGTACTTC.

This clonotype was counted at least ten times. The rearrangement uses TRBV20-1 and TRBJ1-2; 8 bases match TRBD1. Germline values: CDR1 DFQATT, CDR2 SNEGSKA (reference sequence). The length of the CDR3 is 14 residues. Losses at the gene ends were 5 bases for V and 6 bases for J; bases not matched to a gene: 11. The CDR3 reads CSAGGGRGLDGYTF. CDR3 DNA: TGCAGTGCTGGAGGGGGCAGGGGGCTTGATGGCTACACCTTC.

The chain recombines TRBV6-1 with TRBJ1-2; D is uncertain. Trimming stripped 4 bases from V and 0 bases from J, with 6 bases between. The CDR3 is 13 residues long. Germline V gives CDR1 MNHNS, CDR2 SASEGT. The CDR3, as DNA: TGTGCCAGCAGTGTGAGCCCTAACTATGGCTACACCTTC. Encoded protein: CASSVSPNYGYTF.

This clonotype was counted many times. The rearrangement links TRBV30 to TRBJ1-5; D might be TRBD1 (5 bases). The CDR3 is made up of 17 amino acids. Germline CDR1 and CDR2: GTSNPN and SVGIG (reference sequence). V was pared by 2 bases and J by 4 bases, with 21 bases between. The CDR3 DNA reads TGTGCCTGGAGTCCACCTCCTTTGGGGGGGTTGAATCAGCCCCAGCATTTT. It translates to CAWSPPPLGGLNQPQHF.

V is TRBV5-5 and J is TRBJ1-4; possibly TRBD1 for D (5 bases). Germline assignment: CDR1 SGHKS and CDR2 YYEKEE (reference sequence). The CDR3 consists of 15 residues. Trimming removed 4 bases at V and 5 bases at J, with 15 bases between. This CDR3 is CASSEGSAGNEKLFF. The CDR3 DNA sequence: TGTGCCAGCAGCGAGGGGTCCGCCGGGAATGAAAAACTGTTTTTT. The whole variable domain, filled in from reference TRBV5-5 and TRBJ1-4, reads DAGVTQSPTHLIKTRGQQVTLRCSPISGHKSVSWYQQVLGQGPQFIFQYYEKEERGRGNFPDRFSARQFPNYSSELNVNALLLGDSALYLCASSEGSAGNEKLFFGSGTQLSVL.

The V call is TRBV25-1, the J call TRBJ2-5; no clear D gene. The CDR3 is 11 amino acids. With 3 bases removed from V and 10 bases from J, the gap between germline ends came to 9 bases. Germline lookup yields CDR1 MGHDK and CDR2 SYGVNS. CDR3 sequence: CASSEFVSQYF. Here the CDR3 DNA reads TGTGCCAGCAGTGAGTTTGTGAGCCAGTACTTC.

The rearrangement joins TRBV9 to TRBJ1-1, with D unresolved. The CDR3 is 13 residues long. V was trimmed by 4 bases and J by 12 bases, leaving 19 bases between them. Germline V gene data show CDR1 as SGDLS and CDR2 as YYNGEE. The CDR3 sequence is CASSPQASSESFF. The DNA of the CDR3 is TGTGCCAGCAGCCCCCAGGCCTCTTCTGAGTCTTTCTTT.

There are many counts of this clonotype. The genes are TRBV11-2 and TRBJ2-2, with unresolved D. CDR1 and CDR2 from the germline V gene are SGHAT and FQNNGV. CDR3 length: 16 residues. Trimming shortened V by 1 base and J by 3 bases, and 12 bases separated the two germline ends. The CDR3 bases are TGTGCCAGCAGCTTAGTTGTGTGGCGGTACACCGGGGAGCTGTTTTTT. Translating gives CASSLVVWRYTGELFF.

This clonotype was counted ten times or more. The rearrangement joins TRBV5-1 to TRBJ2-7; D may be TRBD2 (6 bases). This CDR3 region has 15 residues. V lost 0 bases and J 3 bases, leaving 13 bases between the germline ends. CDR1 and CDR2 (germline): SGHRS, YFSETQ. CDR3 protein: CASSLDAGSNYEQYF. CDR3 nucleotide sequence: TGCGCCAGCAGCTTGGACGCGGGGTCCAACTACGAGCAGTACTTC.

This clonotype was recorded at least ten times. This rearrangement joins TRBV29-1 to TRBJ1-1, with D hard to call. The germline gives CDR1 SQVTM, CDR2 ANQGSEA. CDR3 length: 14 residues. With 3 bases removed from V and 0 bases from J, the gap between germline ends came to 11 bases. CDR3 loop: CSVEMDRMNTEAFF. CDR3 bases: TGCAGCGTTGAGATGGACCGGATGAACACTGAAGCTTTCTTT.

This clonotype occurred a few times. This may stem from a read error, because a much larger clone lies one nucleotide away. This sequence joins TRBV6-1 and TRBJ2-4; 8 bases align to TRBD1. Germline CDR1 and CDR2: MNHNS and SASEGT. The CDR3 length is 15 residues. The CDR3 here is CASTYGGQVLDIKYF. The CDR3 bases are TGTGCCAGCACCTACGGGGGACAGGTCCTGGACATTAAGTACTTC.

Notes on this clonotype: Possible read error: a much larger clone is one base away. The missing conserved phenylalanine or tryptophan at the end of this CDR3 makes a read error likely. The gene calls are TRBV7-2 and TRBJ1-3, with no clear D. The CDR3 extends over 14 amino acids. Between the trimmed V and J ends, which lost 1 base and 6 bases, there was a span of 10 bases. Germline V CDR1 and CDR2: SGHTA, FQGNSA. In nucleotides, the CDR3 is TGTGCCAGCAGCTTAGACAGCCGCGAAAACACCATATATTTG. Translated: CASSLDSRENTIYL.

This clonotype showed up many times. This sequence joins TRBV20-1 and TRBJ2-7; D might be TRBD2 (5 bases). CDR3 length: 13 residues. V dropped 1 base and J dropped 4 bases, with 11 bases sitting between them. Looked up from germline, CDR1 is DFQATT and CDR2 is SNEGSKA (reference sequence). CDR3 sequence (DNA): TGCAGTGCTAGAGGCGATAGGGAGTACGAGCAGTACTTC. As protein: CSARGDREYEQYF.

This clonotype has at least ten counts. The gene calls are TRBV7-8 and TRBJ2-2, with D uncertain. In germline, CDR1 is SGHVS, CDR2 FQNEAQ. The CDR3 totals 16 residues. Trimming cost V 3 bases and J 0 bases, with 11 bases left between them. The CDR3 sequence: CASSFETYPNTGELFF. The CDR3 nucleotides are TGTGCCAGCAGCTTCGAGACATATCCGAACACCGGGGAGCTGTTTTTT.

The V gene is TRBV6-2 or TRBV6-3, the J gene TRBJ2-2, with 9 bases fitting TRBD1. Germline CDR1 and CDR2: MNHEY and SVGEGT. The V segment lost 6 bases and the J segment 6 bases; nucleotides outside the gene matches: 23. The CDR3 is 20 amino acids. DNA of the CDR3: TGTGCCAGCAGACGAAAACTCGGCTCAGAGGACAGGGGCAAATCCGGGGAGCTGTTTTTT. Its protein is CASRRKLGSEDRGKSGELFF.

This clonotype came up many times. CDR3 loop: CASSLDESTYEQYF. Written as DNA, the CDR3 is TGCGCCAGCAGCTTGGACGAATCCACCTACGAGCAGTACTTC. This chain joins TRBV5-1 and TRBJ2-7; D is unresolved. There are 14 residues in the CDR3. The V and J ends lost 0 bases and 2 bases respectively, with 9 bases between them. Germline V gene data show CDR1 as SGHRS and CDR2 as YFSETQ.

The J gene is TRBJ2-5, the V gene TRBV20-1; D is unclear. The V and J ends lost 6 bases and 14 bases respectively, with 16 bases between them. The CDR3 runs 10 residues. The germline V gene has CDR1 DFQATT and CDR2 SNEGSKA (reference sequence). CDR3 residues: CSAQHRFPYF. DNA for the CDR3: TGCAGTGCCCAACACCGGTTCCCTTACTTC.

This clonotype was counted many times. The gene calls are TRBV30 and TRBJ1-5; D is undetermined. Deletions cut 1 base from V and 0 bases from J, with 4 bases between. Germline V gives CDR1 GTSNPN, CDR2 SVGIG (reference sequence). The CDR3 extends over 13 amino acids. CDR3 loop: CAWSGDSNQPQHF. The CDR3 region has the DNA TGTGCCTGGAGTGGGGATAGCAATCAGCCCCAGCATTTT.

In its sample, this clonotype was seen many times. The DNA for the CDR3 is TGTGCCAGCAGCTTGTACGGGGCGGGGATCGGGGAGCTGTTTTTT. Its translation is CASSLYGAGIGELFF. V is TRBV5-4 and J is TRBJ2-2, with D possibly TRBD2 on 6 matching bases. This CDR3 comprises 15 residues. The ends were cut back, 1 base at V and 7 bases at J, with 14 bases in the middle. Germline-derived CDR1 and CDR2 are SGHNT and YYREEE (reference sequence).

This clonotype occurred many times. The chain carries TRBV14 and TRBJ1-2; a possible D gene is TRBD1 (5 bases). Trimming cost V 1 base and J 2 bases, with 8 bases left between them. Germline-derived CDR1 and CDR2 are SGHDN and FVKESK. This CDR3 is built from 14 residues. The CDR3 nucleotides read TGTGCCAGCAGCCAAGGGACACGGAACTATGGCTACACCTTC. Amino acid sequence: CASSQGTRNYGYTF.

The sample holds many counts of this clonotype. The chain employs TRBV7-2 and TRBJ1-1; D gene unclear. Germline loops: CDR1 SGHTA, CDR2 FQGNSA. The CDR3 totals 13 residues. The V and J ends lost 5 bases and 7 bases respectively, with 14 bases between them. Here the CDR3 DNA reads TGTGCCAGCAGCGTGACAACGATGGTTGAAGCTTTCTTT. It codes for CASSVTTMVEAFF.

The table lists this clonotype with many counts. V gene TRBV29-1 combines with J gene TRBJ1-1, with D possibly matching TRBD1 (5 bases). The CDR3 consists of 13 residues. Germline assignment: CDR1 SQVTM and CDR2 ANQGSEA. V lost 6 bases to trimming and J lost 0 bases, with 11 bases between them. In DNA form, the CDR3 reads TGCAGCGTCCCGACAGTGATGAACACTGAAGCTTTCTTT. Protein: CSVPTVMNTEAFF.